This T cell receptor (beta chain) was sequenced for a study of shared clonotypes between healthy human individuals. The V gene's germline CDR1 is SNHLY and CDR2 FYNNEI. The CDR3 totals 15 residues. Trimming took 8 bases from V and 1 from J; bases not matched to a gene: 4. Study-wide findings and caveats: At large depth, rarefaction still showed sorted-subset sequencing to be incomplete.

Turning to this clone: What it recognizes is unknown.

Measured with immunoSEQ multiplex PCR; TCRdb has only the in-frame clones, and not every one. Of 1.5 million to 2.5 million clones listed, less than 95% are singletons. The naive CD8 fraction comprised CD45RO-negative cells positively selected for CCR7 and excluded terminally differentiated effector memory CD45RA+ cells. Sequenced: naive CD8+ T cells sorted from blood. This clonotype was obtained from a man between 18 and 35 years old in good health. This rearrangement joins TRBV2 to TRBJ2-3, with 12 bases fitting TRBD2. The CDR3 reads CASLRTSGGTDTQYF. The CDR3 bases are TGTGCCAGCTTAAGGACTAGCGGGGGCACAGATACGCAGTATTTT.